This TCR beta chain was documented in a study of identical twins (dated by TCRdb to the mid-2010s). A note on the overall study: The study deep-sequenced TCR alpha and beta repertoires from monozygotic twins, unrelated adults of various ages and cord blood to test whether fetal clonotypes persist. To rule out contamination, the twin experiments were replicated at different times with different library preparation protocols. The study at large found these results: Compared with coincidental sharing between unrelated individuals, an excess of low generation-probability sequences was observed among out-of-frame TCR alpha sequences shared between twins. Zero-insertion analyses could be partly confounded by invariant T cells such as MAIT and iNKT, though diverse VJ usage argued against such confounding for most clonotypes. Recombination models systematically underestimated out-of-frame TCR alpha sharing in monozygotic twins but agreed with sharing between unrelated individuals. Fewer insertions were carried by abundant cord blood beta clonotypes, a similar but weaker trend appeared in young adult naive repertoires, and no such trend appeared in memory repertoires. A weaker excess of twin sharing was found in beta out-of-frame sequences because the signal-to-noise ratio was lowered by fewer shared sequences. Because the same donors could not be followed over many years, conclusions were based on cross-sectional statistical analysis.

The library was produced with 5' RACE. For sequencing, an Illumina HiSeq 2000 was employed. Template switching added a universal primer binding site, and the final cDNA carried a unique molecular identifier that allowed TCR cDNA molecules to be counted accurately. Specific primers in the conserved constant-segment region were used to synthesize first-strand cDNA for TCR alpha and beta chains. To control for contamination, every cDNA library was double barcoded, receiving both a SMART-Mk sample barcode and Illumina barcodes. Two successive PCR steps introduced TruSeq adapter sequences along with Illumina sample barcodes. Sequencing of the TCR alpha and beta cDNA libraries was done on the Illumina HiSeq platform using custom primers. The paper's data handling went like this. Unique molecular identifiers were extracted from raw reads with MiGEC, and CDR3 positions were determined with MiXCR. For each individual, recombination models were inferred using an EM algorithm with the repgenHMM and IGoR tools. Shared clonotype analysis was performed with the tcR package in R, normalizing sharing by the product of cloneset sizes. To study raw recombination without the effects of thymic and clonal selection, out-of-frame nonproductive sequences were analyzed. TCRdb reran the public reads through fastp at Q25 and MiXCR, keeping productive beta chains. Every distinct CDR3 protein forms one entry, paired with its most common genes and DNA. The authors' filters were not applied to this entry. The sample includes 1.5 million to 2 million distinct CDR3 sequences, with about 30% observed a single time. The ten most abundant clones make up under 0.35% of the sample.

Every donor was a healthy Caucasian. This clonotype was seen a few times. Which antigen it targets is not known. Per-base qualities were not stored, and no clone one base away is much larger. Its CDR3 holds 14 amino acids, cysteine through phenylalanine. Left in the record is the CDR3 DNA by itself, 42 bases read in frame from the first base. The germline V gene supplies CDR1 SGHAT and CDR2 FQNNGV. Trimming removed 3 bases from V and 3 bases from J, leaving 12 bases between the germline ends. Sequences were obtained from cord blood. The TCR was taken from a newborn girl in good health. This chain is built from TRBV11-2 and TRBJ2-7, with TRBD1 tentatively as D gene (6 bases match). In nucleotide form, the sequence is TGTGCCAGCAGCTTGGTGACAGGCGTCTACGAGCAGTACTTC. Its protein reads: CASSLVTGVYEQYF.